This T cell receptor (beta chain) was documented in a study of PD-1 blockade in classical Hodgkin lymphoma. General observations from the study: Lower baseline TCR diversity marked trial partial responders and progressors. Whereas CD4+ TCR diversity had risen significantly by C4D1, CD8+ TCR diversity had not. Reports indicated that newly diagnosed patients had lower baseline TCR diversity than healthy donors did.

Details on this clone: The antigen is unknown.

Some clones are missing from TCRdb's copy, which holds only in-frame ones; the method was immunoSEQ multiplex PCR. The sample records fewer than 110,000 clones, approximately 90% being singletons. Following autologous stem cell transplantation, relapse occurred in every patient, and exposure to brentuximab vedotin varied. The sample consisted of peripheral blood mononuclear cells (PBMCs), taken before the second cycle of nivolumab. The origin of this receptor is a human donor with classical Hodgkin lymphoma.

The CDR3 sequence is CASSASYEQYF. The CDR3 DNA reads as TGTGCCAGCAGTGCTTCCTACGAGCAGTACTTC. This sequence joins TRBV2 and TRBJ2-7; no clear D gene. The ends were cut back, 4 bases at V and 1 base at J, with 2 bases in the middle. The CDR3 sequence is 11 residues long. Per germline, CDR1 SNHLY and CDR2 FYNNEI.